The 29 T cell receptor beta chains reported below all come from one sample, sequenced in a study of blood T cell repertoires in COVID-19. Data came from immunoSEQ multiplex PCR; TCRdb stores just in-frame clones and leaves some out. The table includes about 80,000 clones, less than 85% detected once. The material sequenced was peripheral blood. All receptors derive from a man in his 70s with active or convalescent COVID-19.

The V call is TRBV4-2, the J call TRBJ2-3; TRBD2 agrees at 8 bases. With V trimmed by 1 base and J by 10 bases, 10 bases remained unmatched. Germline lookup yields CDR1 LGHNA and CDR2 YNFKEQ. This CDR3 spans 15 amino acids. The CDR3 bases are TGTGCCAGCAGCCAAGGGTCTCTAGCGGGCCAGGCGCAGTATTTT. It is translated as CASSQGSLAGQAQYF.

This chain links TRBV27 with TRBJ2-3, with a tentative D call TRBD2 (5 bases). The germline gives CDR1 MNHEY, CDR2 SMNVEV (reference sequence). V lost 3 bases, J lost 4 bases, and 8 bases lay in between. The CDR3 spans 13 residues. As DNA, the CDR3 is TGTGCCAGCAGTTTGCGCGGGCCAGATACGCAGTATTTT. Encoded protein: CASSLRGPDTQYF.

The genes are TRBV9 and TRBJ2-1; no definite D call. The V end lost 3 bases, the J end lost 10 bases, and 14 bases lay between the germline ends. The CDR3 sequence is 13 residues long. Germline V CDR1 and CDR2: SGDLS, YYNGEE. CDR3 DNA sequence: TGTGCCAGCAGCGCTGGTGAGGCCCGCGAGCAGTTCTTC. Amino acids: CASSAGEAREQFF. Complete variable domain (other parts from reference TRBV9 and TRBJ2-1): DSGVTQTPKHLITATGQRVTLRCSPRSGDLSVYWYQQSLDQGLQFLIQYYNGEERAKGNILERFSAQQFPDLHSELNLSSLELGDSALYFCASSAGEAREQFFGPGTRLTVL.

The chain carries TRBV7-3 and TRBJ2-6; TRBD2 agrees at 9 bases. J gave up 0 bases and V 2 bases, and 8 bases lay outside the gene matches. Germline V gives CDR1 SGHTA, CDR2 FQGTGA. This CDR3 spans 19 amino acids. The CDR3 DNA follows: TGTGCCAGCAGCTTATGGGGCTCTAGCGGGGCCTCTGGGGCCAACGTCCTGACTTTC. Amino acids: CASSLWGSSGASGANVLTF. Full variable domain (outside the CDR3, taken from reference TRBV7-3 and TRBJ2-6): GAGVSQTPSNKVTEKGKYVELRCDPISGHTALYWYRQSLGQGPEFLIYFQGTGAADDSGLPNDRFFAVRPEGSVSTLKIQRTERGDSAVYLCASSLWGSSGASGANVLTFGAGSRLTVL.

The V call is TRBV6-5, the J call TRBJ2-3, with a weak D call TRBD2 (5 bases). The V end lost 2 bases, the J end lost 2 bases, and 14 bases lay between the germline ends. This CDR3 is 16 amino acids long. From germline, CDR1 is MNHEY and CDR2 SVGAGI. The CDR3 sequence: CASSYSRRTDTDTQYF. The CDR3 DNA reads as TGTGCCAGCAGTTACAGTCGGAGGACGGACACAGATACGCAGTATTTT.

The V gene is TRBV7-8, the J gene TRBJ2-1, with D possibly TRBD1 on 6 matching bases. The V gene lost 5 bases and the J gene lost 3 bases, with 17 bases spanning the gap. CDR1 and CDR2 (germline): SGHVS, FQNEAQ. This CDR3 is 16 amino acids long. The DNA for the CDR3 is TGTGCCAGCAGCCCGATAGAGACAGGTTTCTACAATGAGCAGTTCTTC. Its protein is CASSPIETGFYNEQFF.

The chain recombines TRBV10-2 with TRBJ2-3, with 8 bases lining up with TRBD2. Germline V gene data show CDR1 as WSHSY and CDR2 as SAAADI. V lost 8 bases to trimming and J lost 0 bases; unmatched junction nucleotides: 16. The CDR3 extends over 18 amino acids. The CDR3 DNA reads as TGCGCCAGCCAGCGAGTCGGGGGGGCCGTTGGAAGCACAGATACGCAGTATTTT. As protein: CASQRVGGAVGSTDTQYF.

The chain is built from TRBV19 and TRBJ1-5; the match to TRBD1 covers 7 bases. The ends lost 5 bases at V and 4 bases at J; junction bases unmatched: 14. Germline loops: CDR1 LNHDA, CDR2 SQIVND (reference sequence). The CDR3 has 17 amino acids. In nucleotides, the CDR3 is TGTGCCAGTAGTGCCCCAACGAAGGGGGCCCTAAATCAGCCCCAGCATTTT. This encodes CASSAPTKGALNQPQHF.

This chain connects TRBV18 to TRBJ1-6, with TRBD1 matching 7 bases. The CDR3 contains 16 residues. Germline values: CDR1 KGHSH, CDR2 LQKENI. J was trimmed by 8 bases and V by 4 bases; bases with no gene match: 11. DNA for the CDR3: TGTGCCAGCTCACTAACCGGGACAGTTGCTTATTCACCCCTCCACTTT. This gives the protein CASSLTGTVAYSPLHF.

The gene calls are TRBV5-1 and TRBJ2-4; 14 bases agree with TRBD2. The germline V gene has CDR1 SGHRS and CDR2 YFSETQ. J was trimmed by 3 bases and V by 3 bases; bases with no gene match: 2. This CDR3 has 16 residues. The CDR3 reads CASSWGLAGVKNIQYF. CDR3 nucleotide sequence: TGCGCCAGCAGCTGGGGACTAGCGGGGGTCAAAAACATTCAGTACTTC.

There are a few counts of this clone. V and J are TRBV12-3 or TRBV12-4 and TRBJ2-7, with unresolved D. V lost 3 bases to trimming and J lost 3 bases, with 9 bases between them. The CDR3 has 13 amino acids. The CDR3 coding sequence is TGTGCCAGCAGTTTGGCATACTACTACGAGCAGTACTTC. Translation gives CASSLAYYYEQYF.

The J gene is TRBJ1-1, the V gene TRBV3-1 (or the pseudogene TRBV3-2); D is undetermined. Germline V CDR1 and CDR2: LGHDT, YNNKEL (reference sequence). The CDR3 contains 16 residues. V was cut by 2 bases and J by 1 base, with 14 bases left in between. As DNA, the CDR3 is TGTGCCAGCAGCCAATCAGAGAAGAGGAGGAACACTGAAGCTTTCTTT. Translation: CASSQSEKRRNTEAFF.

J is TRBJ2-1 and V is TRBV5-1, with D maybe TRBD1 (6 bases). V lost 2 bases and J lost 0, with 9 bases in between. The CDR3 totals 15 residues. Germline V CDR1 and CDR2: SGHRS, YFSETQ. CDR3 sequence (DNA): TGCGCCAGCAGCTTAGGGGGTTCCTCCTACAATGAGCAGTTCTTC. Its protein product is CASSLGGSSYNEQFF.

The chain uses TRBV9 and TRBJ2-1; tentative D call: TRBD1 (5 bases). V shed 4 bases and J shed 4 bases, with 15 bases lying between them. Looked up from germline, CDR1 is SGDLS and CDR2 is YYNGEE. The CDR3 length is 15 residues. As DNA, the CDR3 is TGTGCCAGCAGCCCAGGACAACGCACTTACAATGAGCAGTTCTTC. It is translated as CASSPGQRTYNEQFF.

The chain uses TRBV6-2 or TRBV6-3 and TRBJ1-6, with D maybe TRBD1 (5 bases). The length of the CDR3 is 19 residues. In germline, CDR1 is MNHEY, CDR2 SVGEGT. V was cut by 2 bases and J by 3 bases, with 20 bases left in between. The CDR3 sequence: CASSYTKPRDRNYNSPLHF. The CDR3 DNA follows: TGTGCCAGCAGTTACACTAAGCCGCGCGACAGAAACTATAATTCACCCCTCCACTTT.

The gene calls are TRBV7-9 and TRBJ1-4; 7 bases line up with TRBD1. Germline assignment: CDR1 SEHNR and CDR2 FQNEAQ (reference sequence). The CDR3 extends over 19 amino acids. Trimming at V came to 2 bases and at J to 9 bases, leaving 21 bases not matched to a gene. CDR3 nucleotides: TGTGCCAGCAGCTTATACGTGGCTCCCTTTTACAGGGGATCTAAAAAACTGTTTTTT. It yields the protein CASSLYVAPFYRGSKKLFF.

V usage is TRBV29-1 and J usage is TRBJ2-7; 8 nucleotides agree with TRBD2. There are 12 residues in the CDR3. V dropped 5 bases and J dropped 3; count of bases not matched to a gene: 3. CDR1 is SQVTM and CDR2 is ANQGSEA in the germline V gene. The CDR3 reads CSVSLAGYEQYF. CDR3 in DNA: TGCAGCGTTAGCCTAGCGGGCTACGAGCAGTACTTC.

The V call is TRBV12-5, the J call TRBJ1-6; D possibly corresponds to TRBD1 (5 bases). Between the trimmed V and J ends, which lost 6 bases and 8 bases, there was a span of 11 bases. The length of the CDR3 is 13 residues. CDR1 and CDR2 from the germline V gene are LGHNT and FRNRAP. CDR3 sequence (DNA): TGTGCTAGTGGACAGGAGAGATATTCACCCCTCCACTTT. It yields the protein CASGQERYSPLHF.

This clone came up a few times. This chain connects TRBV6-4 to TRBJ1-2; 9 nucleotides line up with TRBD1. Germline V gene sequence: CDR1 MRHNA, CDR2 SNTAGT. The CDR3 runs to 14 residues. Losses at the gene ends were 6 bases for V and 13 bases for J; bases not matched to a gene: 15. This CDR3 is CASSLTPGQGYSTF. The DNA of the CDR3 is TGTGCCAGCAGCCTCACGCCGGGACAGGGCTATTCCACCTTC.

The chain is built from TRBV27 and TRBJ1-4; possible D gene TRBD1, 6 bases. The germline gives CDR1 MNHEY, CDR2 SMNVEV (reference sequence). The CDR3 runs 13 residues. Trimming pared 8 bases from V and 6 bases from J, leaving 13 bases between. CDR3 sequence reads: CASQGLGDEKLFF. CDR3 DNA sequence: TGTGCCAGCCAGGGGCTCGGGGATGAAAAACTGTTTTTT.

The chain links TRBV9 to TRBJ1-1, with 7 bases fitting TRBD1. V lost 2 bases to trimming and J lost 6 bases; unmatched junction nucleotides: 4. CDR3 length equals 13 residues. Germline CDR1 SGDLS, CDR2 YYNGEE. The CDR3 DNA reads TGTGCCAGCAGCGTTGACAGGGCGGCTGAAGCTTTCTTT. This encodes CASSVDRAAEAFF.

DNA for the CDR3: TGTGCCAGCAGCCATTCCGGACTAGGCGGGACCCAGTACTTC. Its protein product is CASSHSGLGGTQYF. This chain uses TRBV3-1 (or the pseudogene TRBV3-2) with TRBJ2-5, with TRBD2 identical over 7 bases. J gave up 7 bases and V 3 bases, and 8 bases lay outside the gene matches. The length of the CDR3 is 14 residues. Germline V gene sequence: CDR1 LGHDT, CDR2 YNNKEL (reference sequence).

J is TRBJ2-5 and V is TRBV11-2; 10 nucleotides align to TRBD1. Per the germline V gene, CDR1 is SGHAT and CDR2 is FQNNGV. V lost 6 bases, J lost 9 bases, and 16 bases stayed unmatched. CDR3 length equals 16 residues. The CDR3 spells CASSPLGTGEFGAQYF. The CDR3 DNA follows: TGTGCCAGCAGTCCCCTCGGGACAGGGGAGTTTGGGGCCCAGTACTTC.

This clone was counted between two and nine times. The V and J genes are TRBV4-1 and TRBJ1-5; 12 bases line up with TRBD1. This CDR3 region has 16 residues. Germline values: CDR1 MGHRA, CDR2 YSYEKL. Unmatched junction bases numbered 7, after V lost 4 bases and J lost 6 bases. This CDR3 is CASSPRGQGASQPQHF. The CDR3 DNA is TGCGCCAGCAGCCCCCGGGGACAGGGGGCGTCTCAGCCCCAGCATTTT.

The chain is built from TRBV11-1 and TRBJ1-2; D call uncertain. With 4 bases removed from V and 7 bases from J, the gap between germline ends came to 19 bases. Germline V gene sequence: CDR1 SGHAT, CDR2 FQDESV (reference sequence). CDR3 size: 15 residues. CDR3: CASSYLSAGSGGYTF. The DNA for the CDR3 is TGTGCCAGCAGCTACCTTTCAGCGGGATCTGGTGGCTACACCTTC.

The chain joins TRBV10-2 to TRBJ1-2; the match to TRBD1 covers 7 bases. Germline-derived CDR1 and CDR2 are WSHSY and SAAADI. There are 13 residues in the CDR3. Trimming took 10 bases from V and 5 from J; bases not matched to a gene: 10. CDR3 nucleotide sequence: TGCGCCACCCAACGGGACAGACTTTATGGCTACACCTTC. It codes for CATQRDRLYGYTF.

The rearrangement joins TRBV7-9 to TRBJ1-4, with a possible D match to TRBD1 (5 bases). CDR3 size: 16 residues. Trimming pared 6 bases from V and 2 bases from J, leaving 16 bases between. Germline CDR1 SEHNR, CDR2 FQNEAQ (reference sequence). The CDR3 is CASSSAQGMTNEKLFF. The DNA for the CDR3 is TGTGCCAGCAGTTCCGCCCAGGGAATGACTAATGAAAAACTGTTTTTT.

The chain recombines TRBV3-1 (or the pseudogene TRBV3-2) with TRBJ2-7, with 8 bases lining up with TRBD2. CDR3 size: 15 residues. Trimming cost V 1 base and J 5 bases; bases outside gene matches: 7. Germline values: CDR1 LGHDT, CDR2 YNNKEL (reference sequence). CDR3 region: CASSQGMPTSDEQYF. CDR3 DNA: TGTGCCAGCAGCCAAGGGATGCCGACTAGCGACGAGCAGTACTTC.

This clone showed up just once. The gene calls are TRBV6-5 and TRBJ2-5; 9 bases fit TRBD2. The V gene end was trimmed by 2 bases and the J gene end by 5 bases; junction bases not matched to a gene: 6. CDR3 length: 15 residues. Germline V gene sequence: CDR1 MNHEY, CDR2 SVGAGI. CDR3 bases: TGTGCCAGCAGTTACCGGGGACTAGCTGGGGAGACCCAGTACTTC. Amino acid sequence: CASSYRGLAGETQYF.